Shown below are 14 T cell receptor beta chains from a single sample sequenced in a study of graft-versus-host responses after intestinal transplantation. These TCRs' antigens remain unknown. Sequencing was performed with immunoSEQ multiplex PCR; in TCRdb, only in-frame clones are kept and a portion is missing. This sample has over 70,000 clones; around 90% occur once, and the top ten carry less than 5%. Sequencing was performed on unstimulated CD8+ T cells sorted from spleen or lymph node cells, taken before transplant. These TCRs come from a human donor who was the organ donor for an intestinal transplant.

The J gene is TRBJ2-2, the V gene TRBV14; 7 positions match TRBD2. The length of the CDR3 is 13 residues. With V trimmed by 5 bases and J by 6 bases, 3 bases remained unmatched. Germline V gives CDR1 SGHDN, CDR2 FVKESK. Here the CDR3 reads CASSVAGAGELFF. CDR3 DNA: TGTGCCAGCAGCGTGGCGGGGGCCGGGGAGCTGTTTTTT.

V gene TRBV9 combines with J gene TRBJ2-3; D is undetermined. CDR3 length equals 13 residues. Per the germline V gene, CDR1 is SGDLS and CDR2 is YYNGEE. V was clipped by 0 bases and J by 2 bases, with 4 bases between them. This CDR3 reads CASSVANTDTQYF. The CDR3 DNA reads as TGTGCCAGCAGCGTAGCCAACACAGATACGCAGTATTTT.

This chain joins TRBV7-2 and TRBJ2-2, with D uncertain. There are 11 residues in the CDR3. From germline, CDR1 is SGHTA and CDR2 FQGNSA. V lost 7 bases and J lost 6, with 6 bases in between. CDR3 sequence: CASTSPGELFF. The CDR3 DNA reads TGTGCCAGCACCTCCCCCGGGGAGCTGTTTTTT.

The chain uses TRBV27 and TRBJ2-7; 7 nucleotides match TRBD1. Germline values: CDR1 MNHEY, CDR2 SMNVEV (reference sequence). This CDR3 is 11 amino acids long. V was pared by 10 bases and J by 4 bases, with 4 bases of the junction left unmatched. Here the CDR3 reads CATTGDYEQYV. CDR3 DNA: TGTGCCACCACAGGGGATTACGAGCAGTACGTC.

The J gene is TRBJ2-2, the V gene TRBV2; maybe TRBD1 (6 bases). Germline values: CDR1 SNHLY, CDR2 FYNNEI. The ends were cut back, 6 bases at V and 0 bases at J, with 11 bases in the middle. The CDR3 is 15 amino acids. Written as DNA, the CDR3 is TGTGCCAGCAGATCCGGGACAACGAACACCGGGGAGCTGTTTTTT. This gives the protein CASRSGTTNTGELFF.

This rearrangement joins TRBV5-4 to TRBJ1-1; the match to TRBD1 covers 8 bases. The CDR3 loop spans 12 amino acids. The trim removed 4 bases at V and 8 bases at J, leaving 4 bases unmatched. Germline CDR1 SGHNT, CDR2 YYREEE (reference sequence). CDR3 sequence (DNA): TGTGCCAGCAGCCCTGGGACAGGCGAAGCTTTCTTT. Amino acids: CASSPGTGEAFF.

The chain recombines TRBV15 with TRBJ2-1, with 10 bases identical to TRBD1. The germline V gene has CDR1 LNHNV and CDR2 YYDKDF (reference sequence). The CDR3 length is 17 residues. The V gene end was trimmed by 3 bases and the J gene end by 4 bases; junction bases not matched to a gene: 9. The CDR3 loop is CATSSSKGGQGYNEQFF. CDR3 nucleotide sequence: TGTGCCACCAGCAGCTCAAAGGGGGGACAGGGGTACAATGAGCAGTTCTTC.

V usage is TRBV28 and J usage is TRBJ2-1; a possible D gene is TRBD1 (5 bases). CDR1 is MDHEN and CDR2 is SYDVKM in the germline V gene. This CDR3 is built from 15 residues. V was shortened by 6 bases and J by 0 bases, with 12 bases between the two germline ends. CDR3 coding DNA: TGTGCCAGCAGGTCGGCGACAGTCTCCTACAATGAGCAGTTCTTC. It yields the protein CASRSATVSYNEQFF. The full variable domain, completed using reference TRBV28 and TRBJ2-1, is DVKVTQSSRYLVKRTGEKVFLECVQDMDHENMFWYRQDPGLGLRLIYFSYDVKMKEKGDIPEGYSVSREKKERFSLILESASTNQTSMYLCASRSATVSYNEQFFGPGTRLTVL.

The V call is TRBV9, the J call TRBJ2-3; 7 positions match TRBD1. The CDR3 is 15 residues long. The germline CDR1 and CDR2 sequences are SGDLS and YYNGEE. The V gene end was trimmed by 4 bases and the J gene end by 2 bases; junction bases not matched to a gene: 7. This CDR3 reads CASSSDREVTDTQYF. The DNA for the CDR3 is TGTGCCAGCAGCTCAGACAGGGAAGTCACAGATACGCAGTATTTT.

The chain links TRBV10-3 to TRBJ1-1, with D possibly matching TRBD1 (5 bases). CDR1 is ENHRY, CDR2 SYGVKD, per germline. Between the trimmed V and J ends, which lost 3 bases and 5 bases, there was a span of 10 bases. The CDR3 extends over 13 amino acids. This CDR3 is CAISDRGRTEAFF. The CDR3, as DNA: TGTGCCATCAGTGACCGGGGGAGAACTGAAGCTTTCTTT.

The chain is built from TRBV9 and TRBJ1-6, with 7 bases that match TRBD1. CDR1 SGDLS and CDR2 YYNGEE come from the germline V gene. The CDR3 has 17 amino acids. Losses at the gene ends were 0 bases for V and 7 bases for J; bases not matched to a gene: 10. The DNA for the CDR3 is TGTGCCAGCAGCGTAGGAAGGGGGCGCGGTTGGAATTCACCCCTCCACTTT. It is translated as CASSVGRGRGWNSPLHF.

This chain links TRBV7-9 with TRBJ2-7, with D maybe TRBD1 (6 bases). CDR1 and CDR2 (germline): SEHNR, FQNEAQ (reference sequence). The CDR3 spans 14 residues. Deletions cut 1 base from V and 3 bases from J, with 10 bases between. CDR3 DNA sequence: TGTGCCAGCAGCTTAGGCGAGGGGGTCTACGAGCAGTACGTC. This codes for CASSLGEGVYEQYV.

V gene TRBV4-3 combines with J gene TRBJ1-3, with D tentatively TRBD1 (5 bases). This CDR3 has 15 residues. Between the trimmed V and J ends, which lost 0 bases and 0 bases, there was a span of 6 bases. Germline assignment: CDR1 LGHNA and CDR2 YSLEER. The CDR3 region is CASSQDRDSGNTIYF. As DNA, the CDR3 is TGCGCCAGCAGCCAAGACAGGGACTCTGGAAACACCATATATTTT.

The CDR3 nucleotides read TGTGCCAGCAGTTCTTCAACAGGGGCGAACTATGGCTACACCTTC. It is translated as CASSSSTGANYGYTF. This chain joins TRBV6-5 and TRBJ1-2; 7 nucleotides line up with TRBD1. The CDR3 contains 15 residues. Germline CDR1 is MNHEY and CDR2 is SVGAGI. V lost 4 bases and J lost 2; bases outside the gene matches: 7.